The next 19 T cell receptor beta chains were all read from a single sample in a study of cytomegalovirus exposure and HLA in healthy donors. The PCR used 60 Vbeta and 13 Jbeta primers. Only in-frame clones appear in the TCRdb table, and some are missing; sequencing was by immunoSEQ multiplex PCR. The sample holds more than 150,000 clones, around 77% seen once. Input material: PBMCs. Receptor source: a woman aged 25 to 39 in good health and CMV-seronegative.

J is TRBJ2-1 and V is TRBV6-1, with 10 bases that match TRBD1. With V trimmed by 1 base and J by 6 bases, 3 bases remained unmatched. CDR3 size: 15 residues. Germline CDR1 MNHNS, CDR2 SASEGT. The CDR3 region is CASSEEWTGGNEQFF. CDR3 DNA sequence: TGTGCCAGCAGTGAAGAGTGGACAGGGGGCAATGAGCAGTTCTTC.

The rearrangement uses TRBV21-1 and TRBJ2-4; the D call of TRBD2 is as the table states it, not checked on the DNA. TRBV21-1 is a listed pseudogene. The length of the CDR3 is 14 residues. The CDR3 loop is CASQLRGAKNIQYF. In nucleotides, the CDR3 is TGTGCCAGCCAGCTTCGGGGAGCCAAAAACATTCAGTACTTC.

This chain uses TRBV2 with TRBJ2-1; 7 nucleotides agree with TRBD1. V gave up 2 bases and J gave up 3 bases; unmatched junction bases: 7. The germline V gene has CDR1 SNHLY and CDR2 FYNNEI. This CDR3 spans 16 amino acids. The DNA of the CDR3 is TGTGCCAGCAGTGAATTGGGACAGAGGAACTACAATGAGCAGTTCTTC. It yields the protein CASSELGQRNYNEQFF.

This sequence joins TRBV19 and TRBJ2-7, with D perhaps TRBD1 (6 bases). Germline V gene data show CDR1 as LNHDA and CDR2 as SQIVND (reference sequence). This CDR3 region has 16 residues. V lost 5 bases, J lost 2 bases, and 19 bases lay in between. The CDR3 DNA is TGTGCCAGTAGTCCCCAGCCGCGGACAGCAGCCTACGAGCAGTACTTC. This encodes CASSPQPRTAAYEQYF. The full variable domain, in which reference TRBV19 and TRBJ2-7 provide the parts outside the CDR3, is DGGITQSPKYLFRKEGQNVTLSCEQNLNHDAMYWYRQDPGQGLRLIYYSQIVNDFQKGDIAEGYSVSREKKESFPLTVTSAQKNPTAFYLCASSPQPRTAAYEQYFGPGTRLTVT.

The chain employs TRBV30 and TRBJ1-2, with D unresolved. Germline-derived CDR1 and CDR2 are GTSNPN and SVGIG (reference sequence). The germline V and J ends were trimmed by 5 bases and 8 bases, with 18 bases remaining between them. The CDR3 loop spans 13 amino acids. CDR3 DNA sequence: TGTGCCTGGGCACAATGGGCCGGTGGGGGCTACACCTTC. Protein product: CAWAQWAGGGYTF.

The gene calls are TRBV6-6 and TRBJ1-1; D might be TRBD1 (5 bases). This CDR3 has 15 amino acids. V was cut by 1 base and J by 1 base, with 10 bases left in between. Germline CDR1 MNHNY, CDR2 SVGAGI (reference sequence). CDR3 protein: CASSYWGEGNTEAFF. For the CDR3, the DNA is TGTGCCAGCAGTTACTGGGGGGAGGGGAACACTGAAGCTTTCTTT.

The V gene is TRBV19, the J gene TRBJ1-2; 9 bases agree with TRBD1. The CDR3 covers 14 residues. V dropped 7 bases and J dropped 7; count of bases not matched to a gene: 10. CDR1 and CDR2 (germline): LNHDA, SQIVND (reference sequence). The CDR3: CASNPRDRVPGYTF. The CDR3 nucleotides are TGTGCCAGTAACCCCCGGGACAGGGTTCCTGGCTACACCTTC.

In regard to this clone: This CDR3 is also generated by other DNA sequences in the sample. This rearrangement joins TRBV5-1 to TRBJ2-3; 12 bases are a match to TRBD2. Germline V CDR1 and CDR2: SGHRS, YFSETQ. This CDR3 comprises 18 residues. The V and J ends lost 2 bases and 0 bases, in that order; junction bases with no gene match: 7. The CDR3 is CASSFGLAGGTSTDTQYF. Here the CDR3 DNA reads TGCGCCAGCAGCTTTGGGCTAGCGGGGGGGACTAGCACAGATACGCAGTATTTT.

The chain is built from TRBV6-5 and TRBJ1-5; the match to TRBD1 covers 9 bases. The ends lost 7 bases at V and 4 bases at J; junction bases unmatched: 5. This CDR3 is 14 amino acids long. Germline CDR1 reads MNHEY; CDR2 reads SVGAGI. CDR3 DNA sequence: TGTGCCAGCACTTCGGGACAGGGTAATCAGCCCCAGCATTTT. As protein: CASTSGQGNQPQHF.

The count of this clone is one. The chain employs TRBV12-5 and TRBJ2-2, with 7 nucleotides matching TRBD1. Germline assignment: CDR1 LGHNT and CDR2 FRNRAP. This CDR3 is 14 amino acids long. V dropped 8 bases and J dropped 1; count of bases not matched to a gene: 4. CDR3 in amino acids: CASSGTVNTGELFF. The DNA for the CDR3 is TGTGCTAGTTCCGGGACAGTGAACACCGGGGAGCTGTTTTTT.

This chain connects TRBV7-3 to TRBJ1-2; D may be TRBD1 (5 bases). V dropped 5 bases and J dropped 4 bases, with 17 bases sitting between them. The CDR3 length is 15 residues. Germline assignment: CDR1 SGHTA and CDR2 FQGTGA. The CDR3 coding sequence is TGTGCCAGCAGCCCGGGGGAGAAATCCCGCTATGGCTACACCTTC. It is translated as CASSPGEKSRYGYTF. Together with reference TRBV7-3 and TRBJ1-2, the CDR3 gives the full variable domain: GAGVSQTPSNKVTEKGKYVELRCDPISGHTALYWYRQSLGQGPEFLIYFQGTGAADDSGLPNDRFFAVRPEGSVSTLKIQRTERGDSAVYLCASSPGEKSRYGYTFGSGTRLTVV.

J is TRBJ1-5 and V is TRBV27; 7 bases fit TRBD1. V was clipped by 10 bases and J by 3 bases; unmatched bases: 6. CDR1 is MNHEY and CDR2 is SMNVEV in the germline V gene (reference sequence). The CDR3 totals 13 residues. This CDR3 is CATRQGNNQPQHF. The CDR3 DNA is TGTGCCACCCGACAGGGAAACAATCAGCCCCAGCATTTT.

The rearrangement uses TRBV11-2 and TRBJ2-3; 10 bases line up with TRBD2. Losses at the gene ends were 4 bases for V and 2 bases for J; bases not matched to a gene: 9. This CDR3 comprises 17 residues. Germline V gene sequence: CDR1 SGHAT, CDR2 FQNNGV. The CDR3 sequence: CASSWGGSGGNTDTQYF. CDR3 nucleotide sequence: TGTGCCAGCAGCTGGGGGGGTAGCGGGGGGAACACAGATACGCAGTATTTT.

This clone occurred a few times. The CDR3 reads CASTASRGLAYEQYF. The CDR3 nucleotides are TGTGCCAGCACCGCCTCCAGGGGGCTTGCCTACGAGCAGTACTTC. V and J are TRBV6-5 and TRBJ2-7; 8 bases are shared with TRBD1. The CDR3 has 15 residues. V was pared by 7 bases and J by 2 bases, with 10 bases of the junction left unmatched. Germline V gives CDR1 MNHEY, CDR2 SVGAGI.

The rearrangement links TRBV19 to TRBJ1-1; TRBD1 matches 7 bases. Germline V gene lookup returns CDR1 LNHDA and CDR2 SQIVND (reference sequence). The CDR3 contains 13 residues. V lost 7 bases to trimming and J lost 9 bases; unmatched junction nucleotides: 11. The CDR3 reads CASTSRDSPKAFF. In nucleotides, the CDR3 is TGTGCCAGTACGTCTAGGGACAGCCCTAAAGCTTTCTTT.

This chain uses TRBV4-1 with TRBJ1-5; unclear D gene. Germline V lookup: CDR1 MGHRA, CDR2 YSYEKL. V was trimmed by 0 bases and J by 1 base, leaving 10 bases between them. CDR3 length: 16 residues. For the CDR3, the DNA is TGCGCCAGCAGCCAAGACCCGGGGAGAAGCAATCAGCCCCAGCATTTT. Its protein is CASSQDPGRSNQPQHF.

The CDR3 DNA sequence: TGTGCCAGCAGCCCCCATCGGGCGGGGGGGCCAATCAATGAGCAGTTCTTC. Translated: CASSPHRAGGPINEQFF. The gene calls are TRBV11-2 and TRBJ2-1, with TRBD2 matching over 9 bases. Germline CDR1 reads SGHAT; CDR2 reads FQNNGV. This CDR3 has 17 residues. Trimming cost V 5 bases and J 6 bases; bases outside gene matches: 14.

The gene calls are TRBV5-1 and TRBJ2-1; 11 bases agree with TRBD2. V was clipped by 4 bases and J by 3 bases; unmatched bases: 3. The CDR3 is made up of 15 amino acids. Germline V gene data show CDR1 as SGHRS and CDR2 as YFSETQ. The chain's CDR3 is CASSPSGGIYNEQFF. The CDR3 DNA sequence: TGCGCCAGCAGCCCTAGCGGGGGGATCTACAATGAGCAGTTCTTC.

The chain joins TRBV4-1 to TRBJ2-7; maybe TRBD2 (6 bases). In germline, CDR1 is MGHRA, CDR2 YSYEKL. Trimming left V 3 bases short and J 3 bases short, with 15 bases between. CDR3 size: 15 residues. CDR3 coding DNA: TGCGCCAGCAGCCACACTCCCGGAGGGCTCTACGAGCAGTACTTC. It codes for CASSHTPGGLYEQYF.